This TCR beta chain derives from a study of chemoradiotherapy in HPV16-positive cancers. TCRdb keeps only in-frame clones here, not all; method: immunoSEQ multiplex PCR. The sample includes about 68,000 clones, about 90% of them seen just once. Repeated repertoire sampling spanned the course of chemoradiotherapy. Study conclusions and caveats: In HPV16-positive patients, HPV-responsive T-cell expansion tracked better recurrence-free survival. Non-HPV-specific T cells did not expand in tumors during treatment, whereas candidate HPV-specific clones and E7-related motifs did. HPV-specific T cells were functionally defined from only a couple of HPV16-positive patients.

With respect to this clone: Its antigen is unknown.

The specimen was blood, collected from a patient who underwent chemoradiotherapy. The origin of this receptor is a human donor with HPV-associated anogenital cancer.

The CDR3 DNA is TGTGCCAGCAGCTTAGAACAGGGTACCTATGGCTACACCTTC. Translating it yields CASSLEQGTYGYTF. The chain combines TRBV13 with TRBJ1-2, with D perhaps TRBD1 (6 bases). Germline assignment: CDR1 PRHDT and CDR2 FYEKMQ (reference sequence). This CDR3 comprises 14 residues. Trimming pared 1 base from V and 4 bases from J, leaving 10 bases between.